These 6 T cell receptor beta chains were sequenced from one sample in a study of blood T cell repertoires in COVID-19. Here immunoSEQ multiplex PCR was the method, and the copy in TCRdb shows in-frame clones only, minus some. The profile shows 190,000 or so clones, around 80% of them singletons. Input material: peripheral blood. Receptors were obtained from a man between 50 and 59 years old who had recovered from COVID-19.

The genes are TRBV29-1 and TRBJ2-1; 12 bases are a match to TRBD1. Germline lookup yields CDR1 SQVTM and CDR2 ANQGSEA. There are 17 residues in the CDR3. Trimming at V came to 3 bases and at J to 4 bases, leaving 10 bases not matched to a gene. CDR3 coding DNA: TGCAGCGTTGACCGGGGACAGGGGGCTGTCTTGTACAATGAGCAGTTCTTC. It translates to CSVDRGQGAVLYNEQFF.

Comments on this clone: Distinct nucleotide sequences in the sample also encode this CDR3. The V and J genes are TRBV27 and TRBJ2-7, with D possibly matching TRBD1 (6 bases). Germline CDR1 reads MNHEY; CDR2 reads SMNVEV (reference sequence). This CDR3 region has 13 residues. The V end was cut by 6 bases, the J end by 1 base, with 10 bases between. The CDR3 reads CASSLDSSYEQYF. DNA of the CDR3: TGTGCCAGCAGCCTGGACAGTTCCTACGAGCAGTACTTC.

This chain uses TRBV7-9 with TRBJ2-1; TRBD1 matches at 7 bases. The CDR3 runs to 16 residues. Trimming removed 5 bases from V and 0 bases from J; junction bases left unmatched: 7. Germline assignment: CDR1 SEHNR and CDR2 FQNEAQ (reference sequence). Here the CDR3 reads CASSPRQGPSYNEQFF. The CDR3 coding sequence is TGTGCCAGCAGCCCCAGACAGGGTCCCTCCTACAATGAGCAGTTCTTC. Complete variable domain (other parts from reference TRBV7-9 and TRBJ2-1): DTGVSQNPRHKITKRGQNVTFRCDPISEHNRLYWYRQTLGQGPEFLTYFQNEAQLEKSRLLSDRFSAERPKGSFSTLEIQRTEQGDSAMYLCASSPRQGPSYNEQFFGPGTRLTVL.

The V call is TRBV30, the J call TRBJ1-4; TRBD1 might be the D (6 bases). Looked up from germline, CDR1 is GTSNPN and CDR2 is SVGIG (reference sequence). Trimming stripped 2 bases from V and 3 bases from J, with 10 bases between. The CDR3 runs to 14 residues. This chain's CDR3 is CAWSRDTPNEKLFF. The CDR3 bases are TGTGCCTGGAGTCGGGACACACCTAATGAAAAACTGTTTTTT.

The chain recombines TRBV6-1 with TRBJ1-1, with no clear D. V lost 1 base to trimming and J lost 4 bases, with 13 bases between them. Per germline, CDR1 MNHNS and CDR2 SASEGT. CDR3 length equals 15 residues. The CDR3 reads CASSEGLARSTEAFF. The CDR3 DNA reads as TGTGCCAGCAGTGAAGGACTGGCGCGTTCCACTGAAGCTTTCTTT.

The rearrangement uses TRBV28 and TRBJ1-2; no clear D. Germline lookup yields CDR1 MDHEN and CDR2 SYDVKM. The CDR3 runs to 12 residues. Trimming cost V 3 bases and J 3 bases, with 5 bases left between them. CDR3 amino acids: CASSFRDYGYTF. The CDR3 nucleotides read TGTGCCAGCAGTTTTCGAGACTATGGCTACACCTTC.